Shown below are 13 T cell receptor beta chains from a single sample sequenced in a study of blood T cell repertoires in COVID-19. Profiled with immunoSEQ multiplex PCR; TCRdb holds only in-frame clones, not every one. Among about 59,000 clones listed, 65% to 90% were seen once. The sequencing sample was made of peripheral blood. The receptors were gathered from a woman of 80 years or more with active or convalescent COVID-19.

This clone occurred once. The rearrangement links TRBV5-1 to TRBJ2-3, with TRBD1 matching 7 bases. Germline values: CDR1 SGHRS, CDR2 YFSETQ. This CDR3 has 15 amino acids. Trimming cost V 0 bases and J 2 bases; bases outside gene matches: 3. In nucleotides, the CDR3 is TGCGCCAGCAGCTTGGGACAGGGAGTCACAGATACGCAGTATTTT. This codes for CASSLGQGVTDTQYF.

The chain employs TRBV6-2 or TRBV6-3 and TRBJ2-5; D not certain. The CDR3 consists of 11 residues. Deletions cut 6 bases from V and 5 bases from J, with 7 bases between. The germline CDR1 and CDR2 sequences are MNHEY and SVGEGT. Here the CDR3 reads CASSWRETQYF. CDR3 nucleotide sequence: TGTGCCAGCAGCTGGCGGGAGACCCAGTACTTC.

The chain employs TRBV7-2 and TRBJ2-1; 8 positions match TRBD1. CDR1 SGHTA and CDR2 FQGNSA come from the germline V gene. The CDR3 contains 16 residues. V dropped 5 bases and J dropped 4; count of bases not matched to a gene: 10. CDR3 sequence (DNA): TGTGCCAGCAGCCCCAAGGGGGACAGGTCATACAATGAGCAGTTCTTC. Translating gives CASSPKGDRSYNEQFF.

This clone was seen a single time. The rearrangement uses TRBV16 and TRBJ1-5, with D hard to call. Germline CDR1 KGHSY, CDR2 FQNENV. Trimming took 4 bases from V and 7 from J, leaving 17 bases between them. There are 15 residues in the CDR3. CDR3 loop: CASSLPSAGGQPQHF. CDR3 sequence (DNA): TGTGCCAGCAGCCTCCCCAGCGCCGGAGGACAGCCCCAGCATTTT.

J is TRBJ1-4 and V is TRBV19; perhaps TRBD1 as D (5 bases). Germline V lookup: CDR1 LNHDA, CDR2 SQIVND (reference sequence). The V end was cut by 4 bases, the J end by 8 bases, with 14 bases between. The CDR3 loop spans 14 amino acids. The CDR3 sequence is CASSSSGLGEKLFF. The CDR3 region has the DNA TGTGCCAGTAGTAGCTCGGGACTGGGCGAAAAACTGTTTTTT.

This chain uses TRBV6-5 with TRBJ1-6, with D possibly being TRBD1 (5 bases). V shed 2 bases and J shed 7 bases, with 12 bases lying between them. CDR3 length equals 15 residues. Germline V CDR1 and CDR2: MNHEY, SVGAGI. This CDR3 reads CASSYQGPRNSPLHF. The CDR3 region has the DNA TGTGCCAGCAGTTACCAGGGTCCGAGGAATTCACCCCTCCACTTT.

This clone appeared a few times. The chain is built from TRBV12-3 or TRBV12-4 and TRBJ2-7; D possibly corresponds to TRBD1 (5 bases). The CDR3 runs to 13 residues. The germline V and J ends were trimmed by 1 base and 2 bases, with 6 bases remaining between them. CDR3 loop: CASSLGGTYEQYF. CDR3 sequence (DNA): TGTGCCAGCAGTTTAGGGGGCACCTACGAGCAGTACTTC.

V usage is TRBV20-1 and J usage is TRBJ1-2; D gene unclear. Germline V gene data show CDR1 as DFQATT and CDR2 as SNEGSKA (reference sequence). Trimming removed 3 bases from V and 6 bases from J, with 11 bases in between. This CDR3 comprises 12 residues. This chain's CDR3 is CSASRREDGYTF. In DNA form, the CDR3 reads TGCAGTGCTAGTCGTAGGGAGGATGGCTACACCTTC.

This clone showed up just a few times. The J gene is TRBJ1-2, the V gene TRBV12-5; 8 bases fit TRBD1. Germline V gene data show CDR1 as LGHNT and CDR2 as FRNRAP. With 0 bases clipped from V and 8 bases from J, the junction kept 8 bases outside the gene matches. The length of the CDR3 is 15 residues. Here the CDR3 reads CASGLVPGQGDGYTF. The CDR3 DNA reads TGTGCTAGTGGTTTGGTACCTGGACAGGGAGACGGCTACACCTTC.

This chain joins TRBV5-8 and TRBJ1-1; 8 nucleotides align to TRBD1. Germline V gene data show CDR1 as SGHTS and CDR2 as YDEGEE. The CDR3 length is 15 residues. J was trimmed by 6 bases and V by 4 bases; bases with no gene match: 11. The CDR3 nucleotides are TGTGCCAGCAGCCCGACAGGGGAGGCAAACGCTGAAGCTTTCTTT. Protein product: CASSPTGEANAEAFF.

This clone came up a few times. The rearrangement uses TRBV7-8 and TRBJ1-4, with TRBD1 identical over 7 bases. J was trimmed by 3 bases and V by 5 bases; bases with no gene match: 6. Germline V gene data show CDR1 as SGHVS and CDR2 as FQNEAQ. The CDR3 covers 15 residues. The CDR3 sequence: CASSRVQGANEKLFF. CDR3 in DNA: TGTGCCAGCAGCCGAGTCCAGGGGGCTAATGAAAAACTGTTTTTT.

The chain joins TRBV13 to TRBJ2-1; TRBD2 is a possible D gene (6 bases). The germline gives CDR1 PRHDT, CDR2 FYEKMQ (reference sequence). CDR3 length: 15 residues. V lost 6 bases, J lost 9 bases, and 21 bases lay in between. The CDR3 here is CASRPRGLLLGEQFF. Written as DNA, the CDR3 is TGTGCCAGCAGGCCTCGAGGACTACTTTTAGGTGAGCAGTTCTTC.

The rearrangement links TRBV3-1 (or the pseudogene TRBV3-2) to TRBJ2-1; the D is unclear. V lost 3 bases and J lost 8, with 11 bases in between. CDR1 and CDR2 from the germline V gene are LGHDT and YNNKEL (reference sequence). This CDR3 is 13 amino acids long. For the CDR3, the DNA is TGTGCCAGCAGCCAGCCCCCAAGAGATGAGCAGTTCTTC. It encodes CASSQPPRDEQFF.